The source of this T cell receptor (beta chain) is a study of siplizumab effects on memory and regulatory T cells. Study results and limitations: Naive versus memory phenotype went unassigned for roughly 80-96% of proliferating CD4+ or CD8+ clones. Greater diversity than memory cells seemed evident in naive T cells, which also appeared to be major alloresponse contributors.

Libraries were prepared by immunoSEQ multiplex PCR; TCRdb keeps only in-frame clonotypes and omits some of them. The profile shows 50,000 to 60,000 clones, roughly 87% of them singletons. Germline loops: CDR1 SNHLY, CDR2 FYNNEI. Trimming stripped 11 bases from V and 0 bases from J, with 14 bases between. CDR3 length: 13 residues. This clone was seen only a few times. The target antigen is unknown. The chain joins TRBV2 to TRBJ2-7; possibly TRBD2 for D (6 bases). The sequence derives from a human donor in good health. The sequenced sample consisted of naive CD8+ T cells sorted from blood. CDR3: CAFRESLSYEQYF. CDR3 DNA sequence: TGTGCCTTTCGGGAGTCGCTCTCCTACGAGCAGTACTTC.